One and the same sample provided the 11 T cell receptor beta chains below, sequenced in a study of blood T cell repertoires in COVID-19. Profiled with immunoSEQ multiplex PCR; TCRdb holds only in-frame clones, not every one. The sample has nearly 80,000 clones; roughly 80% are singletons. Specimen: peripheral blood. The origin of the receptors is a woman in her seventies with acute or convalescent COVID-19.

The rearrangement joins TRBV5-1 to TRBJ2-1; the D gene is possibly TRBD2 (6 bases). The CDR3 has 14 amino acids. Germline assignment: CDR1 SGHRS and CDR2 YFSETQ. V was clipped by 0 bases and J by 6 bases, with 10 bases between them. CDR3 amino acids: CASSLGPEGNEQFF. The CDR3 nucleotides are TGCGCCAGCAGCTTGGGCCCGGAGGGCAATGAGCAGTTCTTC.

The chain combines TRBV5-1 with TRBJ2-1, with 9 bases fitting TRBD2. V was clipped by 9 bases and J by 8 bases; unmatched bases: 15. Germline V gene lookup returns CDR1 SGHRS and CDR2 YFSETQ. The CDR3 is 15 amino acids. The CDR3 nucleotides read TGCGCCACCACACCCGCGGGAGGGTGGGATCATGAGCAGTTCTTC. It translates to CATTPAGGWDHEQFF.

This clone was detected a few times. CDR3 in DNA: TGCGCCAGCAGCCGTCAGACAGGCCACTATGGCTACACCTTC. Its translation is CASSRQTGHYGYTF. The chain uses TRBV4-1 and TRBJ1-2; weak D call: TRBD1 (6 bases). CDR1 and CDR2 (germline): MGHRA, YSYEKL. The CDR3 extends over 14 amino acids. Trimming left V 4 bases short and J 3 bases short, with 12 bases between.

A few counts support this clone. The CDR3 region is CASSSPQGSRYF. CDR3 sequence (DNA): TGTGCCAGCAGCTCCCCGCAGGGGAGTAGGTACTTC. The chain links TRBV3-1 (or the pseudogene TRBV3-2) to TRBJ2-7; D might be TRBD1 (6 bases). V lost 5 bases and J 12 bases, leaving 17 bases between the germline ends. Germline V CDR1 and CDR2: LGHDT, YNNKEL (reference sequence). CDR3 size: 12 residues.

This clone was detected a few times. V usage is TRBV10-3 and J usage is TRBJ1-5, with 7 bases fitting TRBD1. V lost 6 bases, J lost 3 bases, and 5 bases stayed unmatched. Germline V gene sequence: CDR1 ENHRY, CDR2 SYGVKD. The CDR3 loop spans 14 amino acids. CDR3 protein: CAIREGTDNQPQHF. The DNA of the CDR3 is TGTGCCATCAGGGAAGGGACAGACAATCAGCCCCAGCATTTT.

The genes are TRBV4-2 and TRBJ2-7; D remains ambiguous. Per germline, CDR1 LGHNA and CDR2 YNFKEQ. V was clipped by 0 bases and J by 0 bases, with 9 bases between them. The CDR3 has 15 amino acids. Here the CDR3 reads CASSQDPPNSYEQYF. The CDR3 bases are TGTGCCAGCAGCCAAGATCCACCTAACTCCTACGAGCAGTACTTC.

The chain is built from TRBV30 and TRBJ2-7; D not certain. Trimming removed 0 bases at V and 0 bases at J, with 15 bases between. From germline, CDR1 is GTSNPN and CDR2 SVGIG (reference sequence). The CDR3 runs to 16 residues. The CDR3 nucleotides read TGTGCCTGGAGTGTGGCAAGGAGCGCCCTCTCCTACGAGCAGTACTTC. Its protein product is CAWSVARSALSYEQYF.

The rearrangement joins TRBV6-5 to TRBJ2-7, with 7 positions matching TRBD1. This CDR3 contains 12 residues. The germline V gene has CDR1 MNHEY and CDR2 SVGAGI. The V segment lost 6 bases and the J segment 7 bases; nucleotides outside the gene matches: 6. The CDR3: CASSLTGWEQYF. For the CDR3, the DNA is TGTGCCAGCAGCCTGACAGGGTGGGAGCAGTACTTC.

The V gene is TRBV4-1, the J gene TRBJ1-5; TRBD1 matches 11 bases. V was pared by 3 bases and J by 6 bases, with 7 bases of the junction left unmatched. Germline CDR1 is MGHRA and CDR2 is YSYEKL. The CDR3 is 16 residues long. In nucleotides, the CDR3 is TGCGCCAGCAGCCAGTATGGGACAGGGGGTGGTCAGCCCCAGCATTTT. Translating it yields CASSQYGTGGGQPQHF.

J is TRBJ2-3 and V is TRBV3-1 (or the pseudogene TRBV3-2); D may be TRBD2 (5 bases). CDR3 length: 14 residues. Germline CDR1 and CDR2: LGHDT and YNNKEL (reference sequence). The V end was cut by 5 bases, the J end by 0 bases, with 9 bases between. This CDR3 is CASSFRLSTDTQYF. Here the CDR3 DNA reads TGTGCCAGCAGCTTCCGACTAAGCACAGATACGCAGTATTTT.

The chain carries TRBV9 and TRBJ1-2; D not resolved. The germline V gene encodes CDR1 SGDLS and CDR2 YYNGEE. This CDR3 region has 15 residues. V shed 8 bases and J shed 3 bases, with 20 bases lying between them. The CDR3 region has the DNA TGTGCCAGTTCCCCCCGGGGAGCCTCTGACTATGGCTACACCTTC. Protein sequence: CASSPRGASDYGYTF. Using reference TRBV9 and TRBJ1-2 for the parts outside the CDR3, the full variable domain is DSGVTQTPKHLITATGQRVTLRCSPRSGDLSVYWYQQSLDQGLQFLIQYYNGEERAKGNILERFSAQQFPDLHSELNLSSLELGDSALYFCASSPRGASDYGYTFGSGTRLTVV.